This T cell receptor beta chain stems from a study of blood T cells in healthy people across ages. Germline V gene lookup returns CDR1 LGHNT and CDR2 FRNRAP. Trimming left V 4 bases short and J 2 bases short, with 15 bases between. This CDR3 comprises 17 residues. A second PCR of roughly 7 to 11 cycles used a sample-barcoded 5' primer and a J-beta primer mix. TCRdb analysed the 5' RACE reads with MiXCR anew, one entry per CDR3 protein. The sample yields almost 1 million distinct CDR3 sequences, roughly 47% seen once. This clonotype was obtained from an older woman in good health. The sequenced sample was blood. This sequence joins TRBV12-5 and TRBJ2-6; D is perhaps TRBD2 (7 bases). The CDR3 reads CASGSPGGPPGANVLTF. Here the CDR3 DNA reads TGTGCTAGTGGTTCCCCGGGGGGCCCCCCTGGGGCCAACGTCCTGACTTTC.